This T cell receptor beta chain was captured by sequencing in a study of OX40 agonist ivuxolimab in advanced cancers. The protocol was immunoSEQ multiplex PCR, while the TCRdb copy is restricted to in-frame clones and leaves out a portion. The sample has some 86,000 clones, around 92% seen once. Germline values: CDR1 MDHEN, CDR2 SYDVKM. The CDR3 totals 15 residues. Between the trimmed V and J ends, which lost 1 base and 5 bases, there was a span of 12 bases. The source of this sequence is an adult with an advanced solid tumor such as melanoma, head and neck, liver or kidney cancer. V is TRBV28 and J is TRBJ2-1; D is undetermined. Sequenced here: CD4+ or CD8+ T cells sorted from blood, sampled in a trial of the OX40 agonist ivuxolimab. The CDR3 DNA reads as TGTGCCAGCAGTTTATTTTCTGGGTCTCACAATGAGCAGTTCTTC. Its protein product is CASSLFSGSHNEQFF.